These 31 T cell receptor beta chains share one sample of origin, sequenced in a study of CD8 T cells in Susac syndrome (dated 2019 in TCRdb). Library preparation was by the immunoSEQ multiplex PCR assay. RNA was extracted using the RNeasy kit, and about 0.45 to 1 microgram was reverse transcribed with random hexamers. Using fastp at Q25 and MiXCR, TCRdb reprocessed the public reads and kept productive beta chains. CDR3 protein duplicates are merged, each entry listing the most common genes and DNA. This sample gives roughly 200,000 distinct CDR3 sequences in total; more than 85% of them show up just once. The biggest ten clones account for approximately 0.081% of the sample. Sequencing was done on a sample of CD4+ T cells from PBMCs. The receptors were sampled from a human donor with multiple sclerosis.

V and J are TRBV20-1 and TRBJ2-5; D perhaps matches TRBD2 (6 bases). The germline V gene encodes CDR1 DFQATT and CDR2 SNEGSKA (reference sequence). CDR3 length: 13 amino acids. V lost 8 bases and J lost 1, with 14 bases in between. This CDR3 is CSPRLVAQETQYF. The CDR3 bases are TGCAGTCCCAGACTAGTAGCCCAAGAGACCCAGTACTTC.

The genes are TRBV25-1 and TRBJ2-5, with D maybe TRBD2 (5 bases). Per germline, CDR1 MGHDK and CDR2 SYGVNS. V was cut by 3 bases and J by 5 bases, with 7 bases left in between. CDR3 length equals 12 residues. The CDR3 region is CASSDTGETQYF. DNA for the CDR3: TGTGCCAGCAGTGACACGGGGGAGACCCAGTACTTC.

The genes are TRBV24-1 and TRBJ2-1; D ambiguous. V was cut by 6 bases and J by 7 bases, with 12 bases left in between. The CDR3 is 13 amino acids. CDR1 and CDR2 from the germline V gene are KGHDR and SFDVKD. The CDR3 spells CATSKSGDNEQFF. CDR3 DNA sequence: TGTGCCACCAGTAAGTCGGGTGATAATGAGCAGTTCTTC.

V usage is TRBV20-1 and J usage is TRBJ2-7, with D tentatively TRBD1 (6 bases). This CDR3 has 15 amino acids. Germline CDR1 reads DFQATT; CDR2 reads SNEGSKA (reference sequence). V was clipped by 3 bases and J by 7 bases, with 22 bases between them. The CDR3 coding sequence is TGCAGTGCTAGCGGTAACAGGGATACTAATGGGGAGCAGTACTTC. Protein: CSASGNRDTNGEQYF.

The rearrangement links TRBV12-3 or TRBV12-4 to TRBJ2-7, with 15 positions matching TRBD2. After removal of 1 base from V and 1 base from J, the junction contained 5 bases not matched to a gene. The CDR3 is 18 amino acids. CDR3 loop: CASSLGTSGGARSYEQYF. The CDR3 nucleotides are TGTGCCAGCAGTTTAGGGACTAGCGGGGGGGCTAGGTCCTACGAGCAGTACTTC.

V usage is TRBV7-9 and J usage is TRBJ1-2, with unresolved D. V lost 4 bases to trimming and J lost 6 bases, with 12 bases between them. Germline V CDR1 and CDR2: SEHNR, FQNEAQ (reference sequence). The CDR3 covers 13 residues. For the CDR3, the DNA is TGTGCCAGCAGCTCAATAGGAGGGAATGGCTACACCTTC. Encoded protein: CASSSIGGNGYTF.

The genes are TRBV29-1 and TRBJ2-3, with TRBD2 matching over 9 bases. The CDR3 is made up of 13 amino acids. Germline trimming cut 8 bases from V and 5 bases from J; bases unmatched to any gene: 8. Germline V lookup: CDR1 SQVTM, CDR2 ANQGSEA. This chain's CDR3 is CSQRGAGKDTQYF. The CDR3 coding sequence is TGCAGCCAGCGGGGGGCCGGCAAAGATACGCAGTATTTT.

The chain couples TRBV19 to TRBJ1-6; D unresolved. V lost 5 bases and J 7 bases, leaving 12 bases between the germline ends. The germline gives CDR1 LNHDA, CDR2 SQIVND (reference sequence). The CDR3 sequence is 14 residues long. The CDR3 reads CASSPGVRNSPLHF. The CDR3 nucleotides are TGTGCCAGTAGTCCCGGAGTAAGGAATTCACCCCTCCACTTT.

The gene calls are TRBV12-3 or TRBV12-4 and TRBJ2-3; no firm D call. This CDR3 region has 13 residues. Deletions cut 2 bases from V and 7 bases from J, with 10 bases between. The CDR3 protein is CASSLFGFHTQYF. CDR3 nucleotide sequence: TGTGCCAGCAGTTTATTCGGCTTCCATACGCAGTATTTT.

CDR3 residues: CAWSVERIQPNTEAFF. Here the CDR3 DNA reads TGTGCCTGGAGTGTTGAACGGATACAACCGAACACTGAAGCTTTCTTT. This sequence joins TRBV30 and TRBJ1-1; the D is unclear. The CDR3 spans 16 residues. Trimming removed 0 bases at V and 1 base at J, with 15 bases between. CDR1 is GTSNPN and CDR2 is SVGIG in the germline V gene (reference sequence).

This sequence joins TRBV3-1 and TRBJ2-1, with a possible D match to TRBD2 (6 bases). Deletions cut 3 bases from V and 0 bases from J, with 9 bases between. The CDR3 is made up of 15 amino acids. Germline V gives CDR1 LGHDT, CDR2 YNNKEL (reference sequence). CDR3 nucleotides: TGTGCCAGCAGCCACGGGGGTGTCTCCTACAATGAGCAGTTCTTC. Amino acids: CASSHGGVSYNEQFF.

The chain combines TRBV3-1 with TRBJ1-6, with a possible D match to TRBD1 (5 bases). Deletions cut 3 bases from V and 10 bases from J, with 25 bases between. Germline V gives CDR1 LGHDT, CDR2 YNNKEL (reference sequence). The CDR3 consists of 18 residues. In DNA form, the CDR3 reads TGTGCCAGCAGCCACGGGGTGGTGACAGCCGGACCCTGGTCACCCCTCCACTTT. Its translation: CASSHGVVTAGPWSPLHF.

V gene TRBV20-1 combines with J gene TRBJ2-1; 11 positions match TRBD2. The CDR3 totals 16 residues. The junction had 9 bases not matched to a gene; V was cut back by 3 bases and J by 5 bases. Germline V gives CDR1 DFQATT, CDR2 SNEGSKA (reference sequence). CDR3 in amino acids: CSASSAGTSGNNEQFF. CDR3 coding DNA: TGCAGTGCTAGTTCAGCCGGGACTAGCGGTAACAATGAGCAGTTCTTC.

The J gene is TRBJ1-5, the V gene TRBV29-1; 7 positions match TRBD1. The germline V gene has CDR1 SQVTM and CDR2 ANQGSEA. V lost 7 bases, J lost 4 bases, and 7 bases stayed unmatched. The CDR3 length is 13 residues. Here the CDR3 DNA reads TGCAGCGCGGGACAGAACGTGAATCAGCCCCAGCATTTT. Translated, it gives CSAGQNVNQPQHF.

This clonotype has just one count. This rearrangement joins TRBV30 to TRBJ1-6; D is unclear. Per the germline V gene, CDR1 is GTSNPN and CDR2 is SVGIG (reference sequence). This CDR3 has 15 residues. V was trimmed by 3 bases and J by 5 bases, leaving 14 bases between them. The CDR3 here is CAWSPGGSDNSPLHF. The CDR3, as DNA: TGTGCCTGGAGCCCCGGAGGGTCCGATAATTCACCCCTCCACTTT.

V is TRBV7-9 and J is TRBJ2-3; TRBD2 might be the D (6 bases). The germline V and J ends were trimmed by 5 bases and 3 bases, with 9 bases remaining between them. The CDR3 consists of 13 residues. Germline loops: CDR1 SEHNR, CDR2 FQNEAQ (reference sequence). The DNA for the CDR3 is TGTGCCAGCAGCCGGGGGTGGACAGATACGCAGTATTTT. Residues: CASSRGWTDTQYF.

This clonotype was detected a few times. V is TRBV29-1 and J is TRBJ1-2; D not resolved. Germline CDR1 and CDR2: SQVTM and ANQGSEA. With 4 bases removed from V and 3 bases from J, the gap between germline ends came to 6 bases. This CDR3 contains 11 residues. In DNA form, the CDR3 reads TGCAGCGTTGGGGAGGACTATGGCTACACCTTC. This gives the protein CSVGEDYGYTF.

CDR3 sequence reads: CAWTARGRVNSPLHF. In DNA, the CDR3 is TGTGCCTGGACCGCACGGGGCAGAGTAAATTCACCCCTCCACTTT. This rearrangement joins TRBV30 to TRBJ1-6; weak D call: TRBD1 (5 bases). Trimming shortened V by 4 bases and J by 7 bases, and 17 bases separated the two germline ends. The CDR3 spans 15 residues. CDR1 is GTSNPN and CDR2 is SVGIG in the germline V gene (reference sequence).

V gene TRBV2 combines with J gene TRBJ1-4; D ambiguous. The CDR3 length is 16 residues. Germline V lookup: CDR1 SNHLY, CDR2 FYNNEI. Trimming stripped 1 base from V and 6 bases from J, with 15 bases between. The CDR3: CASSEGNWPSDEKLFF. As DNA, the CDR3 is TGTGCCAGCAGTGAAGGGAATTGGCCTTCGGATGAAAAACTGTTTTTT.

The chain employs TRBV29-1 and TRBJ2-1; 10 bases line up with TRBD1. This CDR3 region has 12 residues. V lost 6 bases to trimming and J lost 7 bases; unmatched junction nucleotides: 3. Per the germline V gene, CDR1 is SQVTM and CDR2 is ANQGSEA. CDR3 sequence: CSVGTGVNEQFF. The CDR3 DNA reads as TGCAGCGTAGGGACAGGGGTGAATGAGCAGTTCTTC.

The chain has TRBV20-1 and TRBJ1-6, with TRBD1 matching over 11 bases. Trimming removed 4 bases from V and 6 bases from J; junction bases left unmatched: 5. This CDR3 has 15 residues. Germline V gives CDR1 DFQATT, CDR2 SNEGSKA (reference sequence). CDR3 sequence (DNA): TGCAGTGCTATAGGAGGGACAGGGGGTAATTCACCCCTCCACTTT. It encodes CSAIGGTGGNSPLHF.

The rearrangement links TRBV5-4 to TRBJ2-5; D remains ambiguous. V lost 4 bases and J 5 bases, leaving 15 bases between the germline ends. CDR3 length: 14 residues. The germline gives CDR1 SGHNT, CDR2 YYREEE (reference sequence). The CDR3 spells CASSLGYGGETQYF. In DNA form, the CDR3 reads TGTGCCAGCAGCCTGGGCTATGGTGGGGAGACCCAGTACTTC. Based on the CDR3 plus reference TRBV5-4 and TRBJ2-5, the full variable domain is ETGVTQSPTHLIKTRGQQVTLRCSSQSGHNTVSWYQQALGQGPQFIFQYYREEENGRGNFPPRFSGLQFPNYSSELNVNALELDDSALYLCASSLGYGGETQYFGPGTRLLVL.

V usage is TRBV5-1 and J usage is TRBJ2-3; tentative D call: TRBD1 (5 bases). Trimming took 2 bases from V and 0 from J, leaving 10 bases between them. CDR1 and CDR2 (germline): SGHRS, YFSETQ. The CDR3 contains 15 residues. Here the CDR3 reads CASSFGADSTDTQYF. DNA of the CDR3: TGCGCCAGCAGCTTTGGGGCGGATAGCACAGATACGCAGTATTTT. Looking up the rest from reference TRBV5-1 and TRBJ2-3 gives the full variable domain: KAGVTQTPRYLIKTRGQQVTLSCSPISGHRSVSWYQQTPGQGLQFLFEYFSETQRNKGNFPGRFSGRQFSNSRSEMNVSTLELGDSALYLCASSFGADSTDTQYFGPGTRLTVL.

This chain uses TRBV20-1 with TRBJ2-7; D call uncertain. V shed 8 bases and J shed 2 bases, with 10 bases lying between them. CDR3 length: 11 residues. Germline values: CDR1 DFQATT, CDR2 SNEGSKA (reference sequence). For the CDR3, the DNA is TGCAGTCTGTCGACCCCCTACGAGCAGTACTTC. Translation: CSLSTPYEQYF.

The chain couples TRBV7-9 to TRBJ2-1, with a weak D call TRBD1 (6 bases). The V gene's germline CDR1 is SEHNR and CDR2 FQNEAQ (reference sequence). The V and J ends lost 7 bases and 4 bases respectively, with 14 bases between them. This CDR3 has 14 residues. As DNA, the CDR3 is TGTGCCAGCACCTCCATAGGGGGATACAATGAGCAGTTCTTC. Its translation: CASTSIGGYNEQFF.

The chain uses TRBV5-4 and TRBJ2-1, with 7 bases aligning to TRBD2. The CDR3 totals 14 residues. Germline V gene sequence: CDR1 SGHNT, CDR2 YYREEE (reference sequence). The V segment lost 2 bases and the J segment 9 bases; nucleotides outside the gene matches: 8. The CDR3 reads CASSFPGTIGEQFF. The CDR3 nucleotides read TGTGCCAGCAGCTTCCCCGGGACTATCGGTGAGCAGTTCTTC.

The chain employs TRBV24-1 and TRBJ2-1; D not certain. Trimming pared 4 bases from V and 9 bases from J, leaving 15 bases between. The CDR3 loop spans 14 amino acids. Germline V lookup: CDR1 KGHDR, CDR2 SFDVKD. The CDR3 sequence: CATSDGGIVVEQFF. CDR3 DNA: TGTGCCACCAGTGACGGTGGGATAGTAGTTGAGCAGTTCTTC.

This clonotype was seen a single time. The chain joins TRBV5-1 to TRBJ2-3, with 9 nucleotides matching TRBD1. CDR1 is SGHRS, CDR2 YFSETQ, per germline. The length of the CDR3 is 15 residues. With V trimmed by 4 bases and J by 2 bases, 5 bases remained unmatched. The chain's CDR3 is CASSTGTGFTDTQYF. The CDR3 DNA sequence: TGCGCCAGCAGCACCGGGACAGGGTTCACAGATACGCAGTATTTT.

The V and J genes are TRBV29-1 and TRBJ2-2; D is perhaps TRBD1 (5 bases). Per germline, CDR1 SQVTM and CDR2 ANQGSEA. The CDR3 covers 15 residues. The V end was cut by 5 bases, the J end by 0 bases, with 13 bases between. The CDR3 DNA reads as TGCAGCGTTCTACGACAGAAAGCGAACACCGGGGAGCTGTTTTTT. Protein product: CSVLRQKANTGELFF.

This rearrangement joins TRBV20-1 to TRBJ1-1; no clear D gene. The V and J ends lost 3 bases and 3 bases respectively, with 11 bases between them. Looked up from germline, CDR1 is DFQATT and CDR2 is SNEGSKA (reference sequence). This CDR3 comprises 13 residues. CDR3 sequence (DNA): TGCAGTGCTAGTAGCTCTTGGGACACTGAAGCTTTCTTT. Its translation: CSASSSWDTEAFF.

The chain links TRBV30 to TRBJ2-2, with a tentative D call TRBD2 (5 bases). Trimming stripped 5 bases from V and 1 base from J, with 8 bases between. From germline, CDR1 is GTSNPN and CDR2 SVGIG (reference sequence). This CDR3 has 13 amino acids. CDR3 amino acids: CAWGEGNTGELFF. The CDR3 DNA reads as TGTGCCTGGGGTGAGGGGAACACCGGGGAGCTGTTTTTT.